Presented here are 11 T cell receptor beta chains from one specimen sequenced in a study of cytomegalovirus exposure and HLA in healthy donors (dated by TCRdb to the late 2010s). Library preparation was by the immunoSEQ multiplex PCR assay. The multiplex PCR relied on a mix of 60 forward primers for TCR Vbeta segments and 13 reverse primers for TCR Jbeta segments. Not all clones reach the TCRdb copy of this immuneACCESS table, which keeps in-frame sequences only. Checked studies attribute under half of the gap to unresolved V genes and leave the rest unexplained. The sample contains 110,000 to 150,000 clones, roughly 78% of them found a single time. 3% to 3.5% of the sample is in the top ten clones. The sample taken for sequencing was PBMCs. The source of these receptors is a young man in good health and CMV-seropositive.

The rearrangement links TRBV4-2 to TRBJ2-5; D is uncertain. The V gene lost 1 base and the J gene lost 2 bases, with 14 bases spanning the gap. CDR1 LGHNA and CDR2 YNFKEQ come from the germline V gene. This CDR3 comprises 16 residues. CDR3 residues: CASSQGGGGMQETQYF. Written as DNA, the CDR3 is TGTGCCAGCAGCCAAGGCGGCGGTGGTATGCAAGAGACCCAGTACTTC.

The chain couples TRBV28 to TRBJ2-2, with 14 bases matching TRBD2. The length of the CDR3 is 16 residues. The V segment lost 5 bases and the J segment 5 bases; nucleotides outside the gene matches: 4. The V gene's germline CDR1 is MDHEN and CDR2 SYDVKM. Here the CDR3 reads CASSRLAGGLTGELFF. In DNA form, the CDR3 reads TGTGCCAGCAGTCGACTAGCGGGAGGGCTTACCGGGGAGCTGTTTTTT.

The chain uses TRBV11-2 and TRBJ2-7; tentatively, D is TRBD2 (6 bases). The CDR3 has 14 residues. Trimming removed 5 bases at V and 7 bases at J, with 18 bases between. The germline CDR1 and CDR2 sequences are SGHAT and FQNNGV. CDR3 amino acids: CASSPAPGRGEQYF. The CDR3 DNA reads as TGTGCCAGCAGCCCGGCCCCGGGCCGGGGGGAGCAGTACTTC.

The J gene is TRBJ2-2, the V gene TRBV27; no reliable D call. Germline V CDR1 and CDR2: MNHEY, SMNVEV (reference sequence). CDR3 length: 13 residues. V lost 0 bases and J 4 bases, leaving 3 bases between the germline ends. In nucleotides, the CDR3 is TGTGCCAGCAGTTTATCGAGCACCGGGGAGCTGTTTTTT. Translation gives CASSLSSTGELFF.

This clone was recorded once. This chain connects TRBV19 to TRBJ2-2, with 16 bases aligning to TRBD2. The J segment lost 1 base and the V segment lost 3 bases, leaving 5 bases of the junction unmatched. The CDR3 has 19 residues. Germline CDR1 and CDR2: LNHDA and SQIVND (reference sequence). CDR3 nucleotide sequence: TGTGCCAGTAGTATCCCCGGGACTAGCGGGAGGGTGAACACCGGGGAGCTGTTTTTT. This sequence encodes CASSIPGTSGRVNTGELFF.

The chain is built from TRBV5-6 and TRBJ2-7, with 10 bases lining up with TRBD2. V shed 0 bases, J shed 7 bases, and the junction held 1 base outside the gene matches. CDR1 SGHDT and CDR2 YYEEEE come from the germline V gene. The CDR3 totals 13 residues. DNA of the CDR3: TGTGCCAGCAGCTTGGGACTAGCGGGTGAGCAGTACTTC. It is translated as CASSLGLAGEQYF.

This chain uses TRBV2 with TRBJ2-1; 7 bases align to TRBD2. Trimming took 6 bases from V and 5 from J; bases not matched to a gene: 7. CDR1 and CDR2 from the germline V gene are SNHLY and FYNNEI. This CDR3 spans 14 amino acids. CDR3 DNA: TGTGCCAGCAGCCGGCAAGCGGGGAACAATGAGCAGTTCTTC. Translated: CASSRQAGNNEQFF.

The V gene is TRBV5-1, the J gene TRBJ1-2, with TRBD1 matching 10 bases. The CDR3 sequence is 16 residues long. After removal of 4 bases from V and 2 bases from J, the junction contained 8 bases not matched to a gene. Germline loops: CDR1 SGHRS, CDR2 YFSETQ. The CDR3 DNA follows: TGCGCCAGCAGCCACCTTACGGGACAGGGGAACTATGGCTACACCTTC. It codes for CASSHLTGQGNYGYTF. Together with reference TRBV5-1 and TRBJ1-2, the CDR3 gives the full variable domain: KAGVTQTPRYLIKTRGQQVTLSCSPISGHRSVSWYQQTPGQGLQFLFEYFSETQRNKGNFPGRFSGRQFSNSRSEMNVSTLELGDSALYLCASSHLTGQGNYGYTFGSGTRLTVV.

V is TRBV27 and J is TRBJ2-7; possibly TRBD2 for D (5 bases). Germline CDR1 MNHEY, CDR2 SMNVEV (reference sequence). This CDR3 is 15 amino acids long. Trimming took off 5 bases at V and 3 bases at J, with 17 bases between the two ends. CDR3 sequence (DNA): TGTGCCAGCAGTCCGTCCCTAGAAACTAGCTACGAGCAGTACTTC. Translated, it gives CASSPSLETSYEQYF.

This clone was counted between two and nine times. This chain links TRBV6-5 with TRBJ1-2, with D hard to call. Trimming stripped 0 bases from V and 2 bases from J, with 10 bases between. CDR3 length: 15 residues. Germline V gene lookup returns CDR1 MNHEY and CDR2 SVGAGI. The chain's CDR3 is CASSYSRGMNYGYTF. CDR3 nucleotides: TGTGCCAGCAGTTACTCGAGAGGGATGAACTATGGCTACACCTTC.

The chain uses TRBV28 and TRBJ2-2; weak D call: TRBD2 (6 bases). Trimming took off 5 bases at V and 5 bases at J, with 15 bases between the two ends. Germline CDR1 reads MDHEN; CDR2 reads SYDVKM. This CDR3 is built from 15 residues. The CDR3 nucleotides are TGTGCCAGCAGTCGGGCCGGGAGTCGGACCGGGGAGCTGTTTTTT. This translates into CASSRAGSRTGELFF.